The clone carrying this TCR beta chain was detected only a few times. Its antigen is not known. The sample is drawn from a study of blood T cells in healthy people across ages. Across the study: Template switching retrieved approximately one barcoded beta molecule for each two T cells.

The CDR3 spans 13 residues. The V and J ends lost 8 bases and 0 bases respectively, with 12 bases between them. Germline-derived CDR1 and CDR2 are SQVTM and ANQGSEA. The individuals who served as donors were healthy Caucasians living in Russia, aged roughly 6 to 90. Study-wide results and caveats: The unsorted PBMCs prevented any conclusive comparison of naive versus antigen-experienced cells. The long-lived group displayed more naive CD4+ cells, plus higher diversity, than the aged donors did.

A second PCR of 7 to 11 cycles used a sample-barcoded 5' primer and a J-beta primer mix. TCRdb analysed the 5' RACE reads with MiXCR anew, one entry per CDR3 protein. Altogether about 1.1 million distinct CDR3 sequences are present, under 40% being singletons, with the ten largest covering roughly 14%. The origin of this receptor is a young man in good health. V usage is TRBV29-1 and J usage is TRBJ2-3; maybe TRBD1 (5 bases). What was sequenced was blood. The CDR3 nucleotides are TGCAGCTTTAGGACACCGAGCACAGATACGCAGTATTTT. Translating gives CSFRTPSTDTQYF.